The present T cell receptor beta chain was sequenced within a study (dated by TCRdb to about 2015). Study-wide context: Whether tumor-infiltrating Tregs in breast cancer are recruited from blood Tregs or converted in situ from other CD4+ T cell subsets was tested.

Full-length TCR variable regions were amplified by 5' RACE PCR using constant-region reverse primers, and then by semi-nested PCR using Nested Universal Primer A. Using the ReliaPrep RNA Cell Miniprep System, total RNA was extracted, and the SMARTer RACE 5'/3' Kit was then used to reverse transcribe the RNA into 5'RACE-ready cDNA. Multiplex adaptors were used to barcode full-length TCR alpha and beta libraries, and the barcoded libraries were sequenced on an Illumina MiSeq. As for how the authors treated the data: For each of nine subset-tissue groups, sequencing data from the five patients were pooled, and the groups were compared by unsupervised clustering of TCR gene usage. The Morisita-Horn index was used to calculate repertoire similarity, with shared sequences weighted by how much each contributed to each repertoire. TCRdb reanalyzed the raw reads on its own, using fastp at Q25 for trimming and MiXCR for clone calling, and kept in-frame beta chains. Rows with a matching CDR3 protein are joined into one entry that keeps the most common DNA and genes. It is TCRdb's table, rather than the study itself, that gives the V and J calls and clone size. Recorded for this sample are about 55,000 distinct CDR3 sequences; roughly 20% of them occurred a single time. The ten largest account for roughly 2.9% of the sample.

Per the germline V gene, LGHNA is the CDR1 and YSLEER is the CDR2. The CDR3 contains 16 residues when both ends are counted. The CDR3 DNA has 48 bases and is translated from base 1. The germline ends are 16 bases apart after V is trimmed by 1 base and J by 5 bases. Tregs were isolated as CD4+CD25+CD127-/low cells. Tregs, naive and memory CD4+ T cells from tumor, blood and ipsilateral draining lymph nodes of a few breast cancer patients underwent full-length TCR alpha and beta sequencing. Tumor tissue, along with lymph nodes from ipsilateral axillary dissection, was perfused with PBS, minced, and then digested using collagenase I and hyaluronidase. A purity exceeding 90% was confirmed by FACS for the sorted cell populations. Findings and caveats that apply to the study as a whole: The greatest overlap of tumor-infiltrating Treg TCR alpha and beta sequences was with tumor naive CD4+ T cells, followed next by blood naive CD4+ T cells. Rather than covering whole repertoires, validation in the larger cohort was restricted to a single TCR beta V-J rearrangement. Tumor memory CD4+ T cell TCR gene usage clustered with blood and lymph node memory CD4+ cells and lymph node naive CD4+ cells.

Concerning this clonotype itself: The specificity of this receptor is unknown. Likely a read error: the CDR3 ends without its conserved phenylalanine or tryptophan.

Sequenced input: tumor-infiltrating Tregs sorted from the breast tumor. In this chain, TRBV4-3 is recombined with TRBJ2-3; the best D guess is TRBD2, with 6 bases matching. This clonotype was obtained from a female donor with breast cancer. In nucleotides, the sequence is TGCGCCAGCAGCCAAGCTTGGGGGGTCCGGGGAGATACGCAGTATTCT. It encodes CASSQAWGVRGDTQYS.